This T cell receptor gamma chain was identified during a study of gamma-delta chains in newborns, infants, children. About the study: Innate gammadelta T cells reportedly expand polyclonally right after birth, driven by microbial exposure, per the title.

Comment on this clone: Other DNA sequences of this sample code for an identical CDR3.

The CDR3 has 16 residues. The germline V gene encodes CDR1 GITISATS and CDR2 ISYDGTV (reference sequence). J was trimmed by 4 bases and V by 3 bases; bases with no gene match: 3. TCRdb called clones from the reads again using CATT. The sample contains 1,700 or so gamma-chain clones, around 68% of which appear only once. Sequenced: blood. J is TRGJP and V is TRGV9. TCRdb supplies no J gene; here it was assigned by aligning the nucleotide sequence to germline. The sequence derives from a child who was a newborn, infant or young child, either healthy, febrile or measles-vaccinated (not recorded which). CDR3 sequence reads: CALWESQELGKKIKVF. The CDR3 region has the DNA TGTGCCTTGTGGGAGTCACAAGAGTTGGGCAAAAAAATCAAGGTATTT.